The 23 T cell receptor beta chains presented below share a single source sample, sequenced in a study of OX40 agonist ivuxolimab in advanced cancers. The assay was immunoSEQ multiplex PCR, and TCRdb's table has in-frame clones only and misses some. In the table there are approximately 13,000 clones, approximately 72% of which are singletons. The sequences come from CD4+ or CD8+ T cells sorted from blood, collected in a trial of the OX40 agonist ivuxolimab. All receptors derive from an adult with an advanced solid tumor such as melanoma, head and neck, liver or kidney cancer.

This chain joins TRBV11-2 and TRBJ2-3, with D possibly being TRBD2 (7 bases). The germline V gene has CDR1 SGHAT and CDR2 FQNNGV. V lost 11 bases, J lost 2 bases, and 14 bases lay in between. This CDR3 region has 13 residues. CDR3 amino acids: CASRGGNTDTQYF. The CDR3 DNA reads as TGTGCCTCAAGGGGGGGGAACACAGATACGCAGTATTTT.

V is TRBV18 and J is TRBJ1-2, with a possible D match to TRBD1 (5 bases). CDR1 is KGHSH and CDR2 is LQKENI in the germline V gene. V was cut by 5 bases and J by 6 bases, with 13 bases left in between. The CDR3 is 13 residues long. CDR3 in amino acids: CASSGTGYDGYTF. The CDR3, as DNA: TGTGCCAGCTCAGGGACCGGATACGATGGCTACACCTTC.

V is TRBV14 and J is TRBJ1-2, with 11 bases fitting TRBD1. Germline V gene sequence: CDR1 SGHDN, CDR2 FVKESK. The CDR3 length is 15 residues. J gave up 4 bases and V 1 base, and 2 bases lay outside the gene matches. The CDR3 bases are TGTGCCAGCAGCCAAGGGACAGGGGGCGGCTATGGCTACACCTTC. Protein: CASSQGTGGGYGYTF.

This clone has only a few counts. The chain uses TRBV29-1 and TRBJ2-7; D uncertain. Per germline, CDR1 SQVTM and CDR2 ANQGSEA. V was clipped by 4 bases and J by 1 base, with 8 bases between them. The CDR3 covers 12 residues. CDR3 in DNA: TGCAGCGTTGGAATAGGGTCCTACGAGCAGTACTTC. Protein product: CSVGIGSYEQYF.

The chain uses TRBV25-1 and TRBJ1-1, with a weak D call TRBD1 (5 bases). CDR1 and CDR2 from the germline V gene are MGHDK and SYGVNS. Trimming took 2 bases from V and 6 from J, leaving 13 bases between them. The CDR3 is made up of 14 amino acids. The CDR3 sequence is CASSEQGGISEAFF. The CDR3 nucleotides read TGTGCCAGCAGTGAACAGGGAGGAATTTCTGAAGCTTTCTTT.

The chain carries TRBV19 and TRBJ2-1; no clear D gene. Per germline, CDR1 LNHDA and CDR2 SQIVND (reference sequence). This CDR3 comprises 11 residues. The V end was cut by 5 bases, the J end by 8 bases, with 7 bases between. The CDR3 region is CASSFDYEQFF. DNA of the CDR3: TGTGCCAGTAGTTTCGATTATGAGCAGTTCTTC.

This clone was observed once. In DNA, the CDR3 is TGTGCCAGCAGCTTAGTGAGGGGGCTAGACACAGATACGCAGTATTTT. Translation: CASSLVRGLDTDTQYF. The rearrangement joins TRBV7-8 to TRBJ2-3; 7 bases fit TRBD1. The germline CDR1 and CDR2 sequences are SGHVS and FQNEAQ. This CDR3 has 16 residues. Trimming removed 1 base from V and 2 bases from J; junction bases left unmatched: 6.

This chain joins TRBV9 and TRBJ2-5, with 8 positions matching TRBD1. The length of the CDR3 is 16 residues. Germline loops: CDR1 SGDLS, CDR2 YYNGEE. The J segment lost 5 bases and the V segment lost 2 bases, leaving 11 bases of the junction unmatched. CDR3 DNA sequence: TGTGCCAGCAGCGTCCGTGGGTCAGGGGGCGACGAGACCCAGTACTTC. Translation gives CASSVRGSGGDETQYF.

J is TRBJ1-5 and V is TRBV19; 8 bases map to TRBD1. CDR3 size: 19 residues. CDR1 and CDR2 (germline): LNHDA, SQIVND (reference sequence). V lost 2 bases, J lost 4 bases, and 16 bases stayed unmatched. The CDR3 nucleotides read TGTGCCAGTAGTATAAGGTGGACAGGGATTTCTATCCCGAATCAGCCCCAGCATTTT. Translated, it gives CASSIRWTGISIPNQPQHF.

This clone was counted only a few times. The chain employs TRBV7-6 and TRBJ2-3; D call uncertain. The CDR3 is 14 amino acids. Trimming removed 0 bases from V and 4 bases from J, with 8 bases in between. CDR1 and CDR2 from the germline V gene are SGHVS and FNYEAQ. The CDR3 sequence is CASSLAGSPDTQYF. The CDR3 region has the DNA TGTGCCAGCAGCTTAGCGGGATCCCCAGATACGCAGTATTTT. Full variable domain (outside the CDR3, taken from reference TRBV7-6 and TRBJ2-3): GAGVSQSPRYKVTKRGQDVALRCDPISGHVSLYWYRQALGQGPEFLTYFNYEAQQDKSGLPNDRFSAERPEGSISTLTIQRTEQRDSAMYRCASSLAGSPDTQYFGPGTRLTVL.

The J gene is TRBJ2-7, the V gene TRBV7-6; D may match TRBD1 or TRBD2 (5 bases each). Germline CDR1 is SGHVS and CDR2 is FNYEAQ. Trimming pared 1 base from V and 2 bases from J, leaving 12 bases between. This CDR3 comprises 15 residues. CDR3 nucleotide sequence: TGTGCCAGCAGCTTAGGGGGGTACAGCACCTACGAGCAGTACTTC. Its translation is CASSLGGYSTYEQYF.

This chain joins TRBV6-1 and TRBJ2-6; D gene ambiguous. The CDR3 covers 18 residues. Germline-derived CDR1 and CDR2 are MNHNS and SASEGT. V gave up 1 base and J gave up 0 bases, with 13 bases separating them. CDR3 loop: CASSEGTRILSGANVLTF. Here the CDR3 DNA reads TGTGCCAGCAGTGAAGGGACGCGAATCCTCTCTGGGGCCAACGTCCTGACTTTC.

V is TRBV4-3 and J is TRBJ2-7, with 8 bases lining up with TRBD1. This CDR3 comprises 16 residues. Germline V CDR1 and CDR2: LGHNA, YSLEER. V lost 5 bases, J lost 0 bases, and 9 bases stayed unmatched. CDR3 coding DNA: TGCGCCAGCAGCTTGGAGGGACAGGCTGCCTCCTACGAGCAGTACTTC. Its translation is CASSLEGQAASYEQYF.

The rearrangement uses TRBV11-2 and TRBJ2-1; D is ambiguous. Germline V gene lookup returns CDR1 SGHAT and CDR2 FQNNGV. V was clipped by 5 bases and J by 4 bases, with 6 bases between them. The CDR3 totals 12 residues. The CDR3 DNA is TGTGCCAGCAGCCCTAATTACAATGAGCAGTTCTTC. It codes for CASSPNYNEQFF.

The chain has TRBV4-1 and TRBJ2-7; D unclear. From germline, CDR1 is MGHRA and CDR2 YSYEKL. The CDR3 has 16 amino acids. The V end lost 1 base, the J end lost 2 bases, and 15 bases lay between the germline ends. The CDR3 nucleotides read TGCGCCAGCAGCCAAGGGGATCTCGTAAGGCCCTACGAGCAGTACTTC. Amino acid sequence: CASSQGDLVRPYEQYF.

The rearrangement links TRBV5-1 to TRBJ2-1, with 11 bases aligning to TRBD2. Germline loops: CDR1 SGHRS, CDR2 YFSETQ. This CDR3 is 13 amino acids long. V shed 8 bases and J 5 bases; nucleotides not matched to a gene: 3. The chain's CDR3 is CASTLAGDNEQFF. The CDR3 coding sequence is TGCGCCAGTACACTAGCGGGAGACAATGAGCAGTTCTTC.

The rearrangement links TRBV19 to TRBJ2-2; D possibly corresponds to TRBD2 (5 bases). Trimming cost V 7 bases and J 5 bases, with 14 bases left between them. Germline V CDR1 and CDR2: LNHDA, SQIVND (reference sequence). The CDR3 runs to 14 residues. Here the CDR3 reads CASKRGSLTGELFF. CDR3 sequence (DNA): TGTGCCAGTAAGAGAGGGTCTCTAACCGGGGAGCTGTTTTTT.

This chain connects TRBV14 to TRBJ1-1; TRBD1 is a possible D gene (6 bases). Deletions cut 1 base from V and 0 bases from J, with 9 bases between. The length of the CDR3 is 15 residues. The germline V gene encodes CDR1 SGHDN and CDR2 FVKESK. CDR3 protein: CASSQGGALNTEAFF. The DNA of the CDR3 is TGTGCCAGCAGCCAAGGGGGGGCATTGAACACTGAAGCTTTCTTT.

The chain couples TRBV4-1 to TRBJ2-1, with D perhaps matching TRBD2 (5 bases). V lost 6 bases and J lost 4, with 22 bases in between. CDR3 length equals 17 residues. Germline V lookup: CDR1 MGHRA, CDR2 YSYEKL. The CDR3 spells CASRRTPGKEYYNEQFF. Here the CDR3 DNA reads TGCGCCAGCAGACGGACCCCGGGGAAGGAGTATTACAATGAGCAGTTCTTC.

This chain connects TRBV19 to TRBJ1-3; 9 nucleotides match TRBD1. V shed 5 bases, J shed 4 bases, and the junction held 12 bases outside the gene matches. The CDR3 has 17 residues. Looked up from germline, CDR1 is LNHDA and CDR2 is SQIVND (reference sequence). CDR3 protein: CASSSNLDRGPGNTIYF. The CDR3 DNA reads TGTGCCAGTAGTTCGAACTTGGACAGGGGACCAGGAAACACCATATATTTT. The full variable domain, completed using reference TRBV19 and TRBJ1-3, is DGGITQSPKYLFRKEGQNVTLSCEQNLNHDAMYWYRQDPGQGLRLIYYSQIVNDFQKGDIAEGYSVSREKKESFPLTVTSAQKNPTAFYLCASSSNLDRGPGNTIYFGEGSWLTVV.

The chain employs TRBV19 and TRBJ2-7, with D unclear. Trimming shortened V by 5 bases and J by 0 bases, and 14 bases separated the two germline ends. Germline V gene lookup returns CDR1 LNHDA and CDR2 SQIVND (reference sequence). The CDR3 has 15 amino acids. CDR3 sequence (DNA): TGTGCCAGTAGTTTAGGGCCGAGGAGCTCCTACGAGCAGTACTTC. It codes for CASSLGPRSSYEQYF.

The chain joins TRBV30 to TRBJ1-2; tentatively, D is TRBD1 (5 bases). V gave up 0 bases and J gave up 8 bases, with 16 bases separating them. This CDR3 region has 14 residues. Per germline, CDR1 GTSNPN and CDR2 SVGIG (reference sequence). CDR3 coding DNA: TGTGCCTGGAGTGTATACAGGCGGAATCCGGGCTACACCTTC. This codes for CAWSVYRRNPGYTF. The variable domain in full, completed from reference TRBV30 and TRBJ1-2, reads SQTIHQWPATLVQPVGSPLSLECTVEGTSNPNLYWYRQAAGRGLQLLFYSVGIGQISSEVPQNLSASRPQDRQFILSSKKLLLSDSGFYLCAWSVYRRNPGYTFGSGTRLTVV.

The rearrangement links TRBV6-1 to TRBJ1-1; weak D call: TRBD1 (5 bases). With 5 bases removed from V and 1 base from J, the gap between germline ends came to 8 bases. The germline CDR1 and CDR2 sequences are MNHNS and SASEGT. The length of the CDR3 is 13 residues. The CDR3 DNA reads as TGTGCCAGCAGTTTAGGGGAGAACACTGAAGCTTTCTTT. This encodes CASSLGENTEAFF.